Included here is one T cell receptor (beta chain) sequence, with context. Its matching antigen is unknown. Germline CDR1 is SQVTM and CDR2 is ANQGSEA. The CDR3 has 16 amino acids. The trim removed 6 bases at V and 0 bases at J, leaving 12 bases unmatched. The data stem from a study of cytomegalovirus exposure and HLA in healthy donors. Study information: In terms of ancestry, the Caucasian-associated cluster contained 75% to 85% of the 350 to 450 genotyped donors.

60 Vbeta and 13 Jbeta primers were used in PCR. Profiling relied on immunoSEQ multiplex PCR, and the TCRdb table lists in-frame clones only, not all of them. The data contain under 50,000 clones, about 66% of them singletons. Overall study results and limits: The productive fraction for most TCR beta V segments was about 90% or about 30% in an earlier analysis.

The chain employs TRBV29-1 and TRBJ2-3; the match to TRBD2 covers 7 bases. The sequence came from a middle-aged man in good health and CMV-seropositive. The sequenced sample consisted of PBMCs. In DNA form, the CDR3 reads TGCAGCGTATTCTTCGGGACTACTACTAGCACAGATACGCAGTATTTT. Its translation: CSVFFGTTTSTDTQYF.